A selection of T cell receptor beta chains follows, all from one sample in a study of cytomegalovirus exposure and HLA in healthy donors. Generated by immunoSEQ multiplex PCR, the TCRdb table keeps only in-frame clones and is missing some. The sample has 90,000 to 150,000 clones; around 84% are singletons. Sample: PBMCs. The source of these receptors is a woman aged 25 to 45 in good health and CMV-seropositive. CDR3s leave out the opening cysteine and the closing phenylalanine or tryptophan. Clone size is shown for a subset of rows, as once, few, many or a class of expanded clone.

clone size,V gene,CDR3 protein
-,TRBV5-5,ASSLLGNEAF
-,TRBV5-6,ASSWGVGVTDTQY
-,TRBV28,ASSSAAGGWTQY
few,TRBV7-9,ASSPGVSTQY
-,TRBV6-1,ASSAGGRPTPQH
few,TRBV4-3,ASSQDRGVELF
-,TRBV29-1,SVITSGGINEQF
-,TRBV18,ASSQGTDPGPLH
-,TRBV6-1,ASSRNRDNYEQY
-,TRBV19,ASRRQIDYNSPLH
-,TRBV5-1,ASRISPGETQY
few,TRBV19,ASRQGSYEQY
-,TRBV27,ASSNRDFWYEQY
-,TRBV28,ASSSWGTGPSNQPQH
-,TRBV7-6,ASSEQGDTDYEQY
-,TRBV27,ASSPPPGQGDSPLH
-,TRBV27,ASSSGTVNSPLH
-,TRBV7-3,ASSLKALGGKITDTQY
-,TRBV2,ASSQNTEAF
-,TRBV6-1,ASYNRGYGQPQH
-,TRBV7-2,ASSPTSRIGDTQY
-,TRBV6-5,ASSPSGNTDTQY
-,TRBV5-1,ASSFGLEPGELF
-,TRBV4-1,ASSQVEETSTDTQY
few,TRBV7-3,ASSLYREGFSYEQY
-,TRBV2,ASGGEGGEKLL